This T cell receptor beta chain was observed in a study of liver allograft versus peripheral blood T cells. Whole-study context: Hepatic allograft T cell receptor repertoires were evaluated relative to those present in recipients' peripheral blood.

TCRdb ran MiXCR on the reads and lists one entry per CDR3 protein. The table has about 14,000 distinct CDR3 sequences, about 18% seen once. Study-level findings and limits: Within liver allografts, T cell receptor repertoires were reportedly different from those in peripheral blood.

V shed 0 bases and J shed 4 bases, with 15 bases lying between them. The CDR3 runs 17 residues. Per germline, CDR1 MNHEY and CDR2 SVGAGI. This clonotype was counted many times. Its antigen is still unknown. The source is a human patient who had a liver transplant. T cells may partly derive from the graft donor. The chain couples TRBV6-5 to TRBJ1-4; D is unclear. CDR3 in amino acids: CASSYSGTSFGNEKLFF. In DNA form, the CDR3 reads TGTGCCAGCAGTTACTCGGGTACTAGTTTTGGTAATGAAAAACTGTTTTTT.